This TCR beta chain comes out of a study of response to subunit inactivated influenza vaccine. Overall study results and limits: New T cells are recruited in small numbers by each seasonal influenza vaccination, according to the authors' suggestion.

TCRdb ran MiXCR on the RT-PCR reads and lists one entry per CDR3 protein. The sample carries approximately 530,000 distinct CDR3 sequences, 6% to 9% recorded once. The germline V and J ends were trimmed by 6 bases and 0 bases, with 11 bases remaining between them. This CDR3 contains 15 residues. This clonotype turned up a few times. Its antigen is unidentified. The sequencing used PBMCs from blood, collected approximately 25 months after vaccination. The clonotype comes from a man between 50 and 70 years old who received an inactivated influenza vaccine. V usage is TRBV12-3 or TRBV12-4 and J usage is TRBJ2-2, with a weak D call TRBD1 (6 bases). As DNA, the CDR3 is TGTGCCAGCAGGACAGACAGGTCGAACACCGGGGAGCTGTTTTTT. Amino acids: CASRTDRSNTGELFF.